This T cell receptor beta chain comes out of a study of beta chain features in type 1 diabetes. This clone showed up just a few times. Sorting with CD45RO/CCR7/CD25/CD127/CD95/CD27 yielded naive, central memory, regulatory and stem-like memory CD4+ cells. Germline loops: CDR1 LGHNT, CDR2 FRNRAP. V gave up 0 bases and J gave up 4 bases; unmatched junction bases: 11. This CDR3 has 17 amino acids. All of the isolated RNA was reverse transcribed, so expressed TCRB transcripts were sequenced. The protocol was immunoSEQ multiplex PCR, while the TCRdb copy is restricted to in-frame clones and leaves out a portion. The data contain 300,000 to 400,000 clones, around 7.6% of them singletons.

The rearrangement uses TRBV12-5 and TRBJ2-5; 7 bases are shared with TRBD2. Input material: central memory CD4+ T cells from blood. The sequence was obtained from a woman in her late teens or twenties in good health. CDR3 loop: CASGLVPGLTGLETQYF. CDR3 nucleotide sequence: TGTGCTAGTGGTTTGGTGCCGGGACTAACGGGGTTAGAGACCCAGTACTTC.